This TCR beta chain is from a study of cytomegalovirus exposure and HLA in healthy donors. Study-level information: Of the donors genotyped, approximately 430 in all, 75% to 85% fell in the Caucasian-associated ancestry cluster.

Amplification used 60 Vbeta primers and 13 Jbeta primers. Sequencing used immunoSEQ multiplex PCR; TCRdb keeps in-frame clones, though not all of them. The sample consists of 160,000 or so clones, 60% to 80% of them appearing once. Trimming removed 4 bases from V and 0 bases from J, with 11 bases in between. Germline V lookup: CDR1 SGHNT, CDR2 YYREEE (reference sequence). The CDR3 is 15 amino acids. Study-level findings and limits: As a later analysis showed, a missense DCLRE1C variant was linked to trimming of TCR beta V- and J-genes.

To note about this clone: Its antigen is unidentified.

Nominal health characterized the donors when sampled, though unrecorded immune exposures were likely. The rearrangement links TRBV5-4 to TRBJ1-5; possible D gene TRBD1, 5 bases. What was sequenced was PBMCs. This receptor was identified in a man aged 60 to 69 in good health and CMV-seronegative. The CDR3 nucleotides are TGTGCCAGCAGCCTGGGTGGGGCTAGCAATCAGCCCCAGCATTTT. Its protein product is CASSLGGASNQPQHF.